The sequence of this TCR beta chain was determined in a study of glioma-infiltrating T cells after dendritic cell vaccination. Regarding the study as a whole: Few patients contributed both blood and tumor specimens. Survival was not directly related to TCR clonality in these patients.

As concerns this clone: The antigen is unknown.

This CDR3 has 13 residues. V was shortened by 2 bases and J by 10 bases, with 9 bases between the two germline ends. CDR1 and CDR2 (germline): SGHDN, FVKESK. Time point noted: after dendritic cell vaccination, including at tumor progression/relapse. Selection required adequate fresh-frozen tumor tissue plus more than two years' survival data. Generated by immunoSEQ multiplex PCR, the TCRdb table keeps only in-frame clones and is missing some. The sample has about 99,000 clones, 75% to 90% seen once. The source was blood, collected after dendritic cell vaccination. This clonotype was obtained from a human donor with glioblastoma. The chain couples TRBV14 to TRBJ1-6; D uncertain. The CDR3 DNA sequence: TGTGCCAGCAGCCAATTTCTGGCCTCACCCCTCCACTTT. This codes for CASSQFLASPLHF.